This T cell receptor beta chain came from a study of brain T cells in children with intractable seizures. Study observations and caveats: Viral specificity was inferred only from CDR3 similarity; HCMV serostatus was unknown.

Sequencing was limited to surgery cases with top T cell transcript signatures in brain tissue. Before surgery, patients took at least one anti-epileptic drug. In regard to this clone: No antigen is known for it.

This CDR3 region has 16 residues. V was cut by 2 bases and J by 1 base, with 11 bases left in between. The germline V gene encodes CDR1 KGHDR and CDR2 SFDVKD. Clones were sequenced by immunoSEQ multiplex PCR, and TCRdb holds only the in-frame ones, with some missing. The table has roughly 80,000 clones, approximately 89% seen once. The sequencing here drew on peripheral blood, taken at surgery. V usage is TRBV24-1 and J usage is TRBJ2-1, with a possible D match to TRBD1 (5 bases). This sequence was found in a girl aged 2 to 9 with Rasmussen encephalitis and intractable seizures. The CDR3 loop is CATSDSARGSYNEQFF. The CDR3 DNA reads TGTGCCACCAGTGATTCTGCTAGGGGTTCCTACAATGAGCAGTTCTTC.